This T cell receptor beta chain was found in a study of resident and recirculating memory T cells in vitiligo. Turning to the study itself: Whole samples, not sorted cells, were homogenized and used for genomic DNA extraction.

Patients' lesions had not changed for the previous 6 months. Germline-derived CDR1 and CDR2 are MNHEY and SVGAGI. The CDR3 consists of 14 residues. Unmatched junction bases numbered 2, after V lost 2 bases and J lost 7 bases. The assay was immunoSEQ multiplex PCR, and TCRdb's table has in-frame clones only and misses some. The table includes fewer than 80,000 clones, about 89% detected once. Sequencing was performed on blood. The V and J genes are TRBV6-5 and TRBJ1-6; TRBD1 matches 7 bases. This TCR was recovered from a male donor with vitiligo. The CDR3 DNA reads TGTGCCAGCAGTTACCGACAGGGCAATTCACCCCTCCACTTT. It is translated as CASSYRQGNSPLHF.